Below, one T cell receptor beta chain is given with its context. No antigen is known for it. Time point given: pretreatment peripheral blood. Peripheral blood mononuclear cells were collected from every patient before and during treatment, yielding between 1 and 8 samples per patient. Clones were sequenced by immunoSEQ multiplex PCR, and TCRdb holds only the in-frame ones, with some missing. The sample records about 52,000 clones, more than 75% being singletons. This sample is part of a study of PD-L1 blockade in urothelial cancer. Study background: The authors examined blood 3 weeks (second dose) and 6 weeks after treatment start.

V was shortened by 3 bases and J by 6 bases, with 17 bases between the two germline ends. The CDR3 runs to 15 residues. Germline V CDR1 and CDR2: GTSNPN, SVGIG (reference sequence). The study, taken as a whole, reports: A below-median TCR clonality in blood before treatment predicted better survival.

The sequence came from a middle-aged man with urothelial cancer. The sample consisted of PBMCs, taken around atezolizumab (anti-PD-L1) treatment. This chain joins TRBV30 and TRBJ2-2, with D possibly being TRBD2 (6 bases). The CDR3 spells CAWREGLIKAGELFF. The DNA of the CDR3 is TGTGCCTGGAGGGAGGGCCTTATAAAGGCCGGGGAGCTGTTTTTT.